The 3 T cell receptor beta chains presented below share a single source sample, sequenced in a study of T cell clonality in common variable immunodeficiency. Method: immunoSEQ multiplex PCR; TCRdb's copy keeps in-frame clones and lacks some. Sampling found approximately 60,000 clones, none seen once. The specimen sequenced was peripheral blood mononuclear cells. Receptor source: a person aged 18-70 years in good health.

This clone showed up many times. From the germline J gene comes the end of the CDR3, since the read stops 3 residues before it. This chain links TRBV18 with TRBJ2-7; 7 positions match TRBD1. With 6 bases clipped from V and 4 bases from J, the junction kept 9 bases outside the gene matches. From germline, CDR1 is KGHSH and CDR2 LQKENI. This CDR3 is built from 14 residues. Incomplete CDR3 DNA: TGTGCCAGCTCCAAGGGACAGAACTTATACGAG. Protein product: CASSKGQNLYE. The entire CDR3 is CASSKGQNLYEQYF.

For this clone: The read falls 3 residues short of the CDR3 end, and the missing part is taken from the germline J gene. The gene calls are TRBV6-2 or TRBV6-3 and TRBJ1-1; D is possibly TRBD1 (5 bases). CDR1 MNHEY and CDR2 SVGEGT come from the germline V gene. This CDR3 has 15 residues. V lost 10 bases and J 0 bases, leaving 18 bases between the germline ends. CDR3 sequence reads: CATGLVWGVNTEAFF. The sequenced CDR3 bases are TGTGCCACCGGCCTGGTTTGGGGGGTGAACACTGAA.

This clone was detected ten times or more. The CDR3 extends 3 residues past the end of the read, so its final part is completed from the germline J gene. The chain has TRBV2 and TRBJ2-6, with D possibly being TRBD1 (5 bases). With 3 bases removed from V and 0 bases from J, the gap between germline ends came to 12 bases. There are 17 residues in the CDR3. The germline gives CDR1 SNHLY, CDR2 FYNNEI. The CDR3 DNA, read in part, is TGTGCCAGCAGTGACGGACACCCGAGCTCTGGGGCCAACGTC. It is translated as CASSDGHPSSGANV. The entire CDR3 sequence reads CASSDGHPSSGANVLTF.